This TCR beta chain was sequenced for a study of shared clonotypes between healthy human individuals. Turning to the study itself: Used for every donor were three CD4 naive, three CD4 memory, two CD8 naive and one CD8 memory plate. Study outcomes and limitations: Limited genetic and exposure-history diversity came from having few donors. Exclusively blood specimens were collected; tissue repertoires likely differ.

A note on this clone: As yet, its antigen is unknown.

Naive CD8 cells, CD45RO-negative and positively selected for CCR7, excluded terminally differentiated effector memory CD45RA+ cells. Sorted-subset replicate PCRs used around 200 ng DNA, about 30,000 T cell genomes. Generated by immunoSEQ multiplex PCR, the TCRdb table keeps only in-frame clones and is missing some. Of millions of clones in the sample, just over 90% were seen once. CDR1 and CDR2 from the germline V gene are MNHEY and SMNVEV (reference sequence). With V trimmed by 8 bases and J by 5 bases, 10 bases remained unmatched. The CDR3 loop spans 15 amino acids. The sequencing input was naive CD8+ T cells from PBMCs. This TCR was sampled from a man aged 18-30 years in good health. Some clones in this sample may be carry-over from other donors' samples. The chain combines TRBV27 with TRBJ2-5; TRBD2 aligns across 11 bases. CDR3 sequence: CASPRLAGRCETQYF. The CDR3 region has the DNA TGTGCCAGCCCGAGACTAGCGGGACGTTGTGAGACCCAGTACTTC.